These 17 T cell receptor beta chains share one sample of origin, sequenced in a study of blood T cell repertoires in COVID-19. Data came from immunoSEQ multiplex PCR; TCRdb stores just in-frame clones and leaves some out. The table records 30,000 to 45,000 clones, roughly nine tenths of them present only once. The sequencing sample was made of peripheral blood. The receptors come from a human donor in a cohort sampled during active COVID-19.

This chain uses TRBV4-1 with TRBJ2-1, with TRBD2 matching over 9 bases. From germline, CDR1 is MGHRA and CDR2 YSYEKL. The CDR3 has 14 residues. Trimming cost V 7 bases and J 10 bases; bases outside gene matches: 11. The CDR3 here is CASKERGAATEQFF. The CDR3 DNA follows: TGCGCCAGCAAGGAGCGGGGGGCCGCGACCGAGCAGTTCTTC.

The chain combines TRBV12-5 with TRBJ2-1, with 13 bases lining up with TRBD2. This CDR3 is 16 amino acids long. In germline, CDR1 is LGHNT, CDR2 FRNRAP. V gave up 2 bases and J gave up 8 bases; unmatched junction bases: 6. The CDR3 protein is CASGLSGLAGEDEQFF. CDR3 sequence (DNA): TGTGCTAGTGGTTTGTCCGGACTAGCGGGAGAGGATGAGCAGTTCTTC.

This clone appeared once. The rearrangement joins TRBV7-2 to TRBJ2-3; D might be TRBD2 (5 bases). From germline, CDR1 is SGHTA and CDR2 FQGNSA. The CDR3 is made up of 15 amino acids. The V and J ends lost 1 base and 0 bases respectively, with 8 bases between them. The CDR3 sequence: CASSLGPGSTDTQYF. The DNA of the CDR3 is TGTGCCAGCAGCTTAGGGCCGGGAAGCACAGATACGCAGTATTTT.

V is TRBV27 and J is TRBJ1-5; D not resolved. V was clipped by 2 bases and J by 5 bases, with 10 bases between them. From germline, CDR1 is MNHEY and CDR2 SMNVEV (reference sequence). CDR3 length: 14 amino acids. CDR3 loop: CASSLMERHQPQHF. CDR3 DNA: TGTGCCAGCAGTTTAATGGAGCGCCATCAGCCCCAGCATTTT.

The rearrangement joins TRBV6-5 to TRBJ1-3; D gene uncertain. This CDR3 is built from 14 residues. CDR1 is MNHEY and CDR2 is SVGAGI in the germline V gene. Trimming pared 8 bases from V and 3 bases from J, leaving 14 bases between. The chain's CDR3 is CASLRGVYGNTIYF. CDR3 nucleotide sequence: TGTGCCAGCCTAAGAGGAGTCTATGGAAACACCATATATTTT.

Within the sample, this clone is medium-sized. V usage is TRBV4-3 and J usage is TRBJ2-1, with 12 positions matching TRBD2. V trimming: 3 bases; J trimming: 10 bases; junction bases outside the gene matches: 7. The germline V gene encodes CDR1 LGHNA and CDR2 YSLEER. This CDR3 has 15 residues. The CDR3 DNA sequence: TGCGCCAGCAGCCACCTAGCGGGAGGGCTCCGGGAGCAGTTCTTC. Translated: CASSHLAGGLREQFF.

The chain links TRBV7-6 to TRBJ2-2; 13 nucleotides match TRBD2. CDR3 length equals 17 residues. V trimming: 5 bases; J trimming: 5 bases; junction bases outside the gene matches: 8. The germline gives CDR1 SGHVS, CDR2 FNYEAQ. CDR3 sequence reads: CASSPRLAGGGTGELFF. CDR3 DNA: TGTGCCAGCAGCCCCCGACTAGCGGGGGGCGGGACCGGGGAGCTGTTTTTT.

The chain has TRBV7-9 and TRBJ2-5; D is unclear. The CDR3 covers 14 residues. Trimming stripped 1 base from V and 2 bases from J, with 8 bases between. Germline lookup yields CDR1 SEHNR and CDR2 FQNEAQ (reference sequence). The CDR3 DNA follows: TGTGCCAGCAGCTTAGTTTGGCAGCAAGAGACCCAGTACTTC. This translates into CASSLVWQQETQYF.

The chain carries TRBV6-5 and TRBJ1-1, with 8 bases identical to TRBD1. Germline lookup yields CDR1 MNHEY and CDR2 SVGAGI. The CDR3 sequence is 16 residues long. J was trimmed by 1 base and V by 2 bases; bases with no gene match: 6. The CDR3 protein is CASSYSLGQGNTEAFF. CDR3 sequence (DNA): TGTGCCAGCAGTTACAGTCTCGGACAGGGGAACACTGAAGCTTTCTTT.

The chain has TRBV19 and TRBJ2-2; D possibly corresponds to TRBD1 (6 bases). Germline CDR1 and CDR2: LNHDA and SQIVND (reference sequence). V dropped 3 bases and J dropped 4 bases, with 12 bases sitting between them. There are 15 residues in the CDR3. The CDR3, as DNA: TGTGCCAGTAGTATGAGGAAAGGGGGCACCGGGGAGCTGTTTTTT. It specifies CASSMRKGGTGELFF.

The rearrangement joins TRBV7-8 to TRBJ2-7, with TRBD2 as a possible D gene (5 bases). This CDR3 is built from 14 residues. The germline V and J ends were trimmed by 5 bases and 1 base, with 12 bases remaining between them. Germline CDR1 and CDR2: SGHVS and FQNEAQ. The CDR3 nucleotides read TGTGCCAGCAGCCCGGACTCACTTTCCTACGAGCAGTACTTC. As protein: CASSPDSLSYEQYF.

CDR3 in DNA: TGTGCTAGTGCCACTGTGGGGCGGACTGAAGCTTTCTTT. This translates into CASATVGRTEAFF. The genes are TRBV12-5 and TRBJ1-1; D possibly corresponds to TRBD1 (5 bases). The CDR3 length is 13 residues. The germline V gene has CDR1 LGHNT and CDR2 FRNRAP. V was shortened by 7 bases and J by 5 bases, with 14 bases between the two germline ends.

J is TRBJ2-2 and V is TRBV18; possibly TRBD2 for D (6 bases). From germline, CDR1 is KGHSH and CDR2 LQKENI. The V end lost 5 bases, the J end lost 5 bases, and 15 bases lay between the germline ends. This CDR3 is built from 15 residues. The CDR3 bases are TGTGCCAGCTCAGGCGGGACTGGCTTTACCGGGGAGCTGTTTTTT. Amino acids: CASSGGTGFTGELFF.

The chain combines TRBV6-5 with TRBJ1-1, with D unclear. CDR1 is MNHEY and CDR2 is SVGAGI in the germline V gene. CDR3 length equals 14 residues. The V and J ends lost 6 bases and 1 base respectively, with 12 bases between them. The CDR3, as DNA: TGTGCCAGCAGGGCAGCGGGGAAGAACACTGAAGCTTTCTTT. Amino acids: CASRAAGKNTEAFF.

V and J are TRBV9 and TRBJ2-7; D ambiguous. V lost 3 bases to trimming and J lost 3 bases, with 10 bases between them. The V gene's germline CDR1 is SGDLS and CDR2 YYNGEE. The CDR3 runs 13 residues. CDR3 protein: CASSGLIGYEQYF. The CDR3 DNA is TGTGCCAGCAGCGGGCTCATTGGCTACGAGCAGTACTTC.

The DNA of the CDR3 is TGTGCCACCCGATCGCGTGCCTACACTGAAGCTTTCTTT. It specifies CATRSRAYTEAFF. The rearrangement uses TRBV6-9 and TRBJ1-1, with unresolved D. V lost 10 bases to trimming and J lost 3 bases, with 15 bases between them. Per the germline V gene, CDR1 is MNHGY and CDR2 is SVAAGI. This CDR3 contains 13 residues.

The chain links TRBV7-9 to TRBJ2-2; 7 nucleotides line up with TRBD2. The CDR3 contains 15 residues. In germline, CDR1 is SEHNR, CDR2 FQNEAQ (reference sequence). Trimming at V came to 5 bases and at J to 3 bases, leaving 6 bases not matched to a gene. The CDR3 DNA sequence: TGTGCCAGCAGCCCGCGACTAGCCCACACCGGGGAGCTGTTTTTT. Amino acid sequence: CASSPRLAHTGELFF.